This T cell receptor (beta chain) was found in a study of T cell repertoires in cytomegalovirus infection. General observations from the study: Ex vivo responses were dominated by HLA-C-restricted CMV-specific TCR beta clonotypes.

The CDR3 is made up of 13 amino acids. Trimming pared 1 base from V and 8 bases from J, leaving 9 bases between. Germline CDR1 is MGHRA and CDR2 is YSYEKL. To note about this clonotype: Its antigen is unidentified.

TCRdb used MiXCR to reprocess the reads, holding one entry per CDR3 protein. The data contain hundreds of thousands of distinct CDR3 sequences, roughly 26% of them seen just once; the ten biggest clones take up 7.5% to 9%. The TCR was taken from a human donor in good health (CMV status not recorded). Some clones in this sample may be carry-over from other donors' samples. The source material was CD8+ T cells from PBMCs. The V and J genes are TRBV4-1 and TRBJ1-3; D perhaps matches TRBD1 (5 bases). CDR3 in DNA: TGCGCCAGCAGCCAAGTAGGGACGGACACCATATATTTT. Residues: CASSQVGTDTIYF.